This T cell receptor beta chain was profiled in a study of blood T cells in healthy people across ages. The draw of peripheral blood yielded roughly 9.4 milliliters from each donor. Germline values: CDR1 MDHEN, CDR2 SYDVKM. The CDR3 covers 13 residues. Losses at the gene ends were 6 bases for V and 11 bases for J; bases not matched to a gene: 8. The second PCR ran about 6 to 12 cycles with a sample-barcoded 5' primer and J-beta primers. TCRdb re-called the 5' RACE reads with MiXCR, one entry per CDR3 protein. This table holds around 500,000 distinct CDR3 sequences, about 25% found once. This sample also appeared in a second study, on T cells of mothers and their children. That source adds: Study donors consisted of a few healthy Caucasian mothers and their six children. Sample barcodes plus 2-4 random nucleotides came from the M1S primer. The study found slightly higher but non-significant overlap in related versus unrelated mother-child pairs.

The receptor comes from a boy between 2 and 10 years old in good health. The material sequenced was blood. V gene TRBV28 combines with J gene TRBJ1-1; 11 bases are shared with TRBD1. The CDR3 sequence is CASRPGQGDGAFF. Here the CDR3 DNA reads TGTGCCAGCAGACCGGGACAGGGGGATGGCGCTTTCTTT.